This TCR beta chain was identified in a study of T cell responses to AZD1222 COVID-19 vaccine. Notes on the study in general: Clonal diversity was possibly underestimated, and white British individuals and females predominated among donors. Spike regions recognized by vaccine-associated CD4 TCRs spanned the protein, led by 160-218 and 743-854. At baseline, seropositivity was found in only a handful of AZD1222 recipients. Nearly half of the spike-specific TCRs reportedly recognize variant regions that carry no mutations.

This CDR3 is 17 amino acids long. Germline assignment: CDR1 LNHDA and CDR2 SQIVND (reference sequence). The V and J ends lost 3 bases and 8 bases respectively, with 25 bases between them. About this clone itself: As yet, its antigen is unknown.

Sequenced by immunoSEQ multiplex PCR; TCRdb stores in-frame clones only, minus some. The data show roughly 150,000 clones, around nine tenths seen once. The sequenced sample was peripheral blood, obtained on day 0 of AZD1222 vaccination. The genes are TRBV19 and TRBJ1-2; the D gene is possibly TRBD1 (5 bases). This receptor was identified in an adult in good health. CDR3 coding DNA: TGTGCCAGTAGTATTTTTTCTGGGCAGGGAGCAGGACGAGGCTACACCTTC. This sequence encodes CASSIFSGQGAGRGYTF.